The T cell receptor (beta chain) described here comes from a study of cytomegalovirus exposure and HLA in healthy donors. Generated by immunoSEQ multiplex PCR, the TCRdb table keeps only in-frame clones and is missing some. In the table there are 150,000 to 200,000 clones, around four fifths of which are singletons. Findings and caveats of the study: Both high specificity and high sensitivity reportedly marked the classifier's diagnosis of cytomegalovirus status.

Notes on this clone: Its antigen is not known.

This clonotype was sampled from a young man in good health and CMV-seropositive. Material for sequencing was PBMCs.

CDR3 protein: CASSPGQGGTYEQYF. The CDR3 DNA follows: TGTGCCAGCAGCCCCGGACAGGGGGGGACCTACGAGCAGTACTTC. This rearrangement joins TRBV7-6 to TRBJ2-7, with TRBD1 matching 10 bases. The CDR3 contains 15 residues. V lost 5 bases and J lost 2; bases outside the gene matches: 6. Per the germline V gene, CDR1 is SGHVS and CDR2 is FNYEAQ.